The next 7 T cell receptor beta chains were all read from a single sample in a study of shared clonotypes between healthy human individuals. Generated by immunoSEQ multiplex PCR, the TCRdb table keeps only in-frame clones and is missing some. The sample holds about 2.1 million clones; 93% are singletons and the top ten take under 2%. CD8 cells regarded as naive lacked CD45RO, were positively chosen for CCR7, and omitted terminally differentiated effector memory CD45RA+ cells. Source material: naive CD8+ T cells from PBMCs. These receptor sequences come from a man younger than 30 in good health. Some clones in this sample may be carry-over from other donors' samples.

The chain recombines TRBV6-6 with TRBJ2-2; TRBD2 aligns across 12 bases. Germline V gives CDR1 MNHNY, CDR2 SVGAGI (reference sequence). This CDR3 spans 15 amino acids. V lost 6 bases, J lost 5 bases, and 4 bases stayed unmatched. In nucleotides, the CDR3 is TGTGCCAGCAGGAGAGGGACTAGCGGGACCGGGGAGCTGTTTTTT. Translation: CASRRGTSGTGELFF.

The chain recombines TRBV9 with TRBJ2-7; 9 bases are a match to TRBD1. This CDR3 region has 17 residues. The germline V gene has CDR1 SGDLS and CDR2 YYNGEE. V dropped 7 bases and J dropped 4; count of bases not matched to a gene: 18. CDR3 nucleotide sequence: TGTGCCAGCGGAGGGACAGGGACTCCCGGGGCGTTTTACGAGCAGTACTTC. Translating gives CASGGTGTPGAFYEQYF.

The rearrangement uses TRBV4-2 and TRBJ2-1; 9 bases fit TRBD2. The CDR3 has 17 residues. Germline V gene sequence: CDR1 LGHNA, CDR2 YNFKEQ. V gave up 1 base and J gave up 6 bases; unmatched junction bases: 10. The chain's CDR3 is CASSQVVQRGEGNEQFF. CDR3 nucleotides: TGTGCCAGCAGCCAAGTAGTCCAGCGGGGGGAGGGCAATGAGCAGTTCTTC.

The rearrangement links TRBV6-1 to TRBJ2-1, with TRBD2 identical over 9 bases. The junction had 9 bases not matched to a gene; V was cut back by 6 bases and J by 6 bases. Germline loops: CDR1 MNHNS, CDR2 SASEGT. This CDR3 contains 15 residues. CDR3 sequence: CASRSAGSGSNEQFF. The CDR3 DNA sequence: TGTGCCAGCAGGTCCGCGGGTAGCGGGAGCAATGAGCAGTTCTTC.

The V call is TRBV9, the J call TRBJ1-2, with unresolved D. Trimming removed 5 bases from V and 5 bases from J, with 19 bases in between. Germline CDR1 reads SGDLS; CDR2 reads YYNGEE. The CDR3 is made up of 15 amino acids. The CDR3 sequence is CASRTTDGEGYGYTF. The CDR3 bases are TGTGCCAGCAGGACGACGGACGGGGAAGGGTATGGCTACACCTTC.

The gene calls are TRBV7-9 and TRBJ2-7; D assignment may be TRBD1 or TRBD2 (5 bases each). Trimming stripped 6 bases from V and 2 bases from J, with 17 bases between. Germline CDR1 SEHNR, CDR2 FQNEAQ (reference sequence). The CDR3 runs to 15 residues. The CDR3: CASRASGTATYEQYF. Written as DNA, the CDR3 is TGTGCCAGCAGAGCCTCCGGGACGGCTACCTACGAGCAGTACTTC.

This clone was counted once. The chain has TRBV4-3 and TRBJ1-1; D might be TRBD1 (6 bases). V shed 1 base and J shed 4 bases, with 16 bases lying between them. Germline V lookup: CDR1 LGHNA, CDR2 YSLEER. The CDR3 has 16 residues. CDR3: CASSQASEGEGTEAFF. The DNA for the CDR3 is TGCGCCAGCAGCCAAGCCAGCGAGGGGGAGGGCACTGAAGCTTTCTTT.